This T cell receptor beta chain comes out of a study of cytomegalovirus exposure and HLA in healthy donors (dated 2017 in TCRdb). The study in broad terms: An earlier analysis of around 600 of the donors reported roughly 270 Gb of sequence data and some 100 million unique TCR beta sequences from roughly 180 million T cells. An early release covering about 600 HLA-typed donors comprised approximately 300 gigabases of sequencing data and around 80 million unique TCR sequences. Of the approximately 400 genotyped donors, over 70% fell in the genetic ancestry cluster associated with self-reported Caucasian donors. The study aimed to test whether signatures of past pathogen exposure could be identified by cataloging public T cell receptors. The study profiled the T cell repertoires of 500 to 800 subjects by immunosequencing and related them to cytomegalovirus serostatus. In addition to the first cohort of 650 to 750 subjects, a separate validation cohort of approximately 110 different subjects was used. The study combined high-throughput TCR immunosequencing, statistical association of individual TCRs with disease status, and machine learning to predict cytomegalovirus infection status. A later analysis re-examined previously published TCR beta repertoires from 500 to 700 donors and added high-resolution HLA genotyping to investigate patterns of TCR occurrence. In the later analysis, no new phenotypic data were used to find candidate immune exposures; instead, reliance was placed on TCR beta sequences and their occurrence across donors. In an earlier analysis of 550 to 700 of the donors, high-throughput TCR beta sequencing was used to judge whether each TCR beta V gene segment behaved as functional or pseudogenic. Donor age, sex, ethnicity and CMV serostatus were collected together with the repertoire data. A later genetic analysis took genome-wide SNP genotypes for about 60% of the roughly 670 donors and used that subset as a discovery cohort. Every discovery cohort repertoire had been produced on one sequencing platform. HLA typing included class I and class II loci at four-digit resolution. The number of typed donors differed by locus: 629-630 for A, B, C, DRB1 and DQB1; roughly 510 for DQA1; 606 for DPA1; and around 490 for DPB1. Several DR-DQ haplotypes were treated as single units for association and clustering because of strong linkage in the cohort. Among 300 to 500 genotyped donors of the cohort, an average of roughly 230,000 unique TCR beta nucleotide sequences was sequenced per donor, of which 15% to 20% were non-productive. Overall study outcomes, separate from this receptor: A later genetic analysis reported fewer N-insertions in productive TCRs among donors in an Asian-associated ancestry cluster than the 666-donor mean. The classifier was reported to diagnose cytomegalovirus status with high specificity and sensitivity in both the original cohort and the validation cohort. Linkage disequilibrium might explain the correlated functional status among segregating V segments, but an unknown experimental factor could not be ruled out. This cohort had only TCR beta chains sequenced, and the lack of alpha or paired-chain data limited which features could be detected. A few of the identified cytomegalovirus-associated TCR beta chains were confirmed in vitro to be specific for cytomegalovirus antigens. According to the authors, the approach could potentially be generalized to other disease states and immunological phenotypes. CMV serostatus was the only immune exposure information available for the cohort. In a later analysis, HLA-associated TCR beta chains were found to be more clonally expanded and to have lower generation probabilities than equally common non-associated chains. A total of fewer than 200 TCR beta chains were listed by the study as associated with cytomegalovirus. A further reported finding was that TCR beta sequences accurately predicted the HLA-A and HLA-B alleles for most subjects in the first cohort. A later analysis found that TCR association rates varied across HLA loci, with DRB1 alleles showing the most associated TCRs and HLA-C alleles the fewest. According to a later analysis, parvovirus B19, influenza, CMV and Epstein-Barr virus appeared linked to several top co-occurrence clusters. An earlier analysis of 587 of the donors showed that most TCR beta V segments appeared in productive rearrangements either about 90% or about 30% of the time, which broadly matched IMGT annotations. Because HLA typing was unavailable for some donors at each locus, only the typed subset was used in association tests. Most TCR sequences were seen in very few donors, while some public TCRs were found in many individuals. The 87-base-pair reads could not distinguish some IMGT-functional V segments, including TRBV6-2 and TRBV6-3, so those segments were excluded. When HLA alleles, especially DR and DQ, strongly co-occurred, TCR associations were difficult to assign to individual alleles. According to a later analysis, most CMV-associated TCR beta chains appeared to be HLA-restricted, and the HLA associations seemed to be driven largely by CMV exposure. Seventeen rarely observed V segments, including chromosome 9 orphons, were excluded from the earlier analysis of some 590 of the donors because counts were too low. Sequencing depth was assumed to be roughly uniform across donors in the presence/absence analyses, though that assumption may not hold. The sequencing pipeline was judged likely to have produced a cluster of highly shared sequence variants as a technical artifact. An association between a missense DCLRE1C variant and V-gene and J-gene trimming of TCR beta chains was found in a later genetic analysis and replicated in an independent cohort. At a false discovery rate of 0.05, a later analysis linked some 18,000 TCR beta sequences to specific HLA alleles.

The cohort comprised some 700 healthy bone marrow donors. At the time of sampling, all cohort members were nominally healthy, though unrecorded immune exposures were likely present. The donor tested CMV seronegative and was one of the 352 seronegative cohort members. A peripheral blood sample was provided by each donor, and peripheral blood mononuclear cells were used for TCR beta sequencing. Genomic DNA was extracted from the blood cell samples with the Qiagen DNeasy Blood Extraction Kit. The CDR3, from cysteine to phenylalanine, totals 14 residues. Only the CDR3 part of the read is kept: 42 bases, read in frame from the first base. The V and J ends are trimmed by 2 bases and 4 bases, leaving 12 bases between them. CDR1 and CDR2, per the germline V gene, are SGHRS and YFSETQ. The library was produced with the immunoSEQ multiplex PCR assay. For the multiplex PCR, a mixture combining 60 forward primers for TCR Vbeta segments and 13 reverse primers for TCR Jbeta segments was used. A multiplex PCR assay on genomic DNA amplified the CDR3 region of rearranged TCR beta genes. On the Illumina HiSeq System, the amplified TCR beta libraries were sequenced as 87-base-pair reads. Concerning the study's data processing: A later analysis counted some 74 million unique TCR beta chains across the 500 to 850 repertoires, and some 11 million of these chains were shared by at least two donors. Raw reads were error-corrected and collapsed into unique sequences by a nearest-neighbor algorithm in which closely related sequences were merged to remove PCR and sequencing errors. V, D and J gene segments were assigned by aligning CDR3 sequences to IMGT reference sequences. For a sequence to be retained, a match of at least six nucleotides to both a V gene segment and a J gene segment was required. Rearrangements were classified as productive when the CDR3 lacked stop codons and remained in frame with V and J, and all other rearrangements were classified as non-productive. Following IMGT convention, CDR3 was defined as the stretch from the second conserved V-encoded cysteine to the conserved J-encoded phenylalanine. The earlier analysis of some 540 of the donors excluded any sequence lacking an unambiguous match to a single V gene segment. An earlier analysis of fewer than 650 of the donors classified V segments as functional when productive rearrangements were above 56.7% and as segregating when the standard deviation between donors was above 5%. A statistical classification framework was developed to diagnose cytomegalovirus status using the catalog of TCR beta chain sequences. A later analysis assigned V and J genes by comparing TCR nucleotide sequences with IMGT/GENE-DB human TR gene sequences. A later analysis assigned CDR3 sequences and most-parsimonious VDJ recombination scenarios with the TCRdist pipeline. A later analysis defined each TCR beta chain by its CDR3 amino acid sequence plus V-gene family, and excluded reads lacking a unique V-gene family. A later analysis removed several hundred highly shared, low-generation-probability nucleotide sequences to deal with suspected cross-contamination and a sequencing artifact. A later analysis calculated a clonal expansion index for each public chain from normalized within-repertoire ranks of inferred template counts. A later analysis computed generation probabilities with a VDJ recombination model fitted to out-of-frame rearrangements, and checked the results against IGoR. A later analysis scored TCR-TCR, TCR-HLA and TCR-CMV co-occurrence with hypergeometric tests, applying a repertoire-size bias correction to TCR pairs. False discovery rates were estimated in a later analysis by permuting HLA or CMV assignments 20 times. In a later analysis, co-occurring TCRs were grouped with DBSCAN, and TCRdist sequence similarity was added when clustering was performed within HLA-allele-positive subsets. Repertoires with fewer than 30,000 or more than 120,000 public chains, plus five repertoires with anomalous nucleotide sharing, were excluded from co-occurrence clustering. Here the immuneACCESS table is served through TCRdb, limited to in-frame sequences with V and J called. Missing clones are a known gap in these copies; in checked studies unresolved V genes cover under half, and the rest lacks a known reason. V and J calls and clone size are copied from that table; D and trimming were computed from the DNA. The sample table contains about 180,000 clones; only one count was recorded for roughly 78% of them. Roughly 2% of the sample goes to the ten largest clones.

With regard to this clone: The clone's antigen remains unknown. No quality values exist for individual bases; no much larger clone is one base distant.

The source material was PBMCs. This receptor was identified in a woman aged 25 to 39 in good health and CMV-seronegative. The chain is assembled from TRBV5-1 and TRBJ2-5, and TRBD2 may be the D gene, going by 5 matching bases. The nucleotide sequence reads TGCGCCAGCAGCTTTGGAGCGGTCAGAGAGACCCAGTACTTC. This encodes CASSFGAVRETQYF.